Below are 6 T cell receptor beta chains sequenced from a single sample in a study of beta chain features in type 1 diabetes. Their specific antigens are unknown. Expressed TCRB transcripts were sequenced because the entire RNA isolate underwent reverse transcription. Some clones are missing from TCRdb's copy, which holds only in-frame ones; the method was immunoSEQ multiplex PCR. Among roughly 150,000 clones listed, approximately 8.1% were seen once. The study, taken as a whole, reports: TCRB CDR3 length was moderately but significantly reduced in all four CD4+ subsets of Type 1 diabetes patients.

Material: central memory CD4+ T cells from blood. These receptor sequences come from a man aged 18 to 30 with type 1 diabetes.

The chain links TRBV2 to TRBJ1-2, with 8 bases aligning to TRBD1. The V gene end was trimmed by 3 bases and the J gene end by 4 bases; junction bases not matched to a gene: 4. Per the germline V gene, CDR1 is SNHLY and CDR2 is FYNNEI. The CDR3 is 14 amino acids. The CDR3 sequence is CASSDRGLGYGYTF. The CDR3 DNA sequence: TGTGCCAGCAGTGACAGGGGGCTCGGCTATGGCTACACCTTC.

This clone was seen a few times. The chain has TRBV10-3 and TRBJ2-1; possible D gene TRBD1, 5 bases. This CDR3 contains 15 residues. Trimming cost V 6 bases and J 9 bases, with 21 bases left between them. Germline CDR1 reads ENHRY; CDR2 reads SYGVKD. The CDR3 DNA follows: TGTGCCATCAGGGTAACAGGCGCCCAAGACGGTGAGCAGTTCTTC. Translation: CAIRVTGAQDGEQFF.

The CDR3 bases are TGTGCCAGCAGCTTACGGCGCGGGCTACACCAAGAGACCCAGTACTTC. Its protein is CASSLRRGLHQETQYF. J is TRBJ2-5 and V is TRBV7-2; TRBD2 is a possible D gene (5 bases). Looked up from germline, CDR1 is SGHTA and CDR2 is FQGNSA. The CDR3 extends over 16 amino acids. V lost 2 bases and J 0 bases, leaving 13 bases between the germline ends.

The chain joins TRBV14 to TRBJ1-4, with TRBD1 identical over 7 bases. Germline V gives CDR1 SGHDN, CDR2 FVKESK. The trim removed 0 bases at V and 6 bases at J, leaving 16 bases unmatched. The CDR3 length is 19 residues. CDR3 loop: CASSQERTDRRDLHEKLFF. CDR3 bases: TGTGCCAGCAGCCAAGAAAGAACGGACAGGAGAGACCTTCATGAAAAACTGTTTTTT.

The sample holds a few counts of this clone. The V and J genes are TRBV21-1 and TRBJ2-7; the table's D call, TRBD1, has no DNA check behind it. TRBV21-1 is described as a pseudogene. The CDR3 is made up of 13 amino acids. CDR3: CASGQTGSYEQYF. Written as DNA, the CDR3 is TGTGCCAGCGGACAGACAGGCTCCTACGAGCAGTACTTC.

The sample holds a few counts of this clone. DNA of the CDR3: TGTGCCAGCAGTGAAGCGGGAGCTGGATCAGATACGCAGTATTTT. It codes for CASSEAGAGSDTQYF. The rearrangement links TRBV2 to TRBJ2-3, with a weak D call TRBD2 (5 bases). There are 15 residues in the CDR3. Germline CDR1 is SNHLY and CDR2 is FYNNEI. V lost 0 bases to trimming and J lost 4 bases, with 11 bases between them. The full variable domain, its missing parts supplied by reference TRBV2 and TRBJ2-3, is EPEVTQTPSHQVTQMGQEVILRCVPISNHLYFYWYRQILGQKVEFLVSFYNNEISEKSEIFDDQFSVERPDGSNFTLKIRSTKLEDSAMYFCASSEAGAGSDTQYFGPGTRLTVL.